These T cell receptor beta chains were read from a single sample in a study of OX40 agonist ivuxolimab in advanced cancers. Clones were read by immunoSEQ multiplex PCR, and TCRdb kept only the in-frame ones, dropping some. Counted here are roughly 73,000 clones, 70% to 90% occurring once; the ten biggest clones make up under 2.5%. The sample here was CD4+ or CD8+ T cells sorted from blood, taken in a trial of the OX40 agonist ivuxolimab. The receptors were sampled from an adult with an advanced solid tumor such as melanoma, head and neck, liver or kidney cancer. The CDR3 runs from the conserved cysteine through the conserved F or W.

j_call: TRBJ2-7
v_call: TRBV5-4
cdr3_aa: CASSLEGRGLDEQYF

j_call: TRBJ2-1
v_call: TRBV27
cdr3_aa: CASRMKNRDYNEQFF

j_call: TRBJ1-2
v_call: TRBV9
cdr3_aa: CASSVDPLSRVHGYTF

j_call: TRBJ1-1
v_call: TRBV28
cdr3_aa: CASRTGTMNTEAFF

j_call: TRBJ1-1
v_call: TRBV18
cdr3_aa: CASSPKGRTNTEAFF

j_call: TRBJ2-2
v_call: TRBV2
cdr3_aa: CASSELSGRNTGELFF

j_call: TRBJ2-5
v_call: TRBV18
cdr3_aa: CASSPGGRQETQYF

j_call: TRBJ2-7
v_call: TRBV20-1
cdr3_aa: CSASFGEQYF

j_call: TRBJ2-1
v_call: TRBV11-1
cdr3_aa: CASSLVLAGHEQFF

j_call: TRBJ2-2
v_call: TRBV28
cdr3_aa: CASSLWAGVGTGELFF

j_call: TRBJ2-7
v_call: TRBV18
cdr3_aa: CASSPPGQGPEQYF

j_call: TRBJ1-1
v_call: TRBV7-2
cdr3_aa: CASSKMNTEAFF

j_call: TRBJ2-7
v_call: TRBV29-1
cdr3_aa: CSVMTSGGSEQYF

j_call: TRBJ2-3
v_call: TRBV4-1
cdr3_aa: CASSQNLAGGTDTQYF

j_call: TRBJ2-3
v_call: TRBV6-4
cdr3_aa: CASSDGGVSTDTQYF

j_call: TRBJ2-5
v_call: TRBV6-1
cdr3_aa: CASRETHRETQYF

j_call: TRBJ2-1
v_call: TRBV7-3
cdr3_aa: CASSPSRTGNEQFF

j_call: TRBJ2-7
v_call: TRBV19
cdr3_aa: CASSIVPGQGIYEQYF

j_call: TRBJ1-1
v_call: TRBV28
cdr3_aa: CASSTVGTEAFF

j_call: TRBJ2-2
v_call: TRBV5-1
cdr3_aa: CASRGLAGNTGELFF

j_call: TRBJ1-1
v_call: TRBV2
cdr3_aa: CASSPGRGHTEAFF

j_call: TRBJ1-1
v_call: TRBV5-1
cdr3_aa: CASSPSGTNTEAFF

j_call: TRBJ2-3
v_call: TRBV5-1
cdr3_aa: CASSVPSGNTDTQYF

j_call: TRBJ2-1
v_call: TRBV4-1
cdr3_aa: CASSQAETGAYNEQFF

j_call: TRBJ2-7
v_call: TRBV11-3
cdr3_aa: CASSLGPTSEQYF

j_call: TRBJ1-5
v_call: TRBV7-2
cdr3_aa: CASSSKQGLNQPQHF

j_call: TRBJ2-5
v_call: TRBV28
cdr3_aa: CASSRGASYQETQYF

j_call: TRBJ2-2
v_call: TRBV2
cdr3_aa: CASRAGTSTTGELFF

j_call: TRBJ2-3
v_call: TRBV5-5
cdr3_aa: CASSPPGLSTDTQYF

j_call: TRBJ1-1
v_call: TRBV7-2
cdr3_aa: CASSLQVQYTEAFF

j_call: TRBJ1-1
v_call: TRBV9
cdr3_aa: CASSALTTLLGNTEAFF

j_call: TRBJ1-1
v_call: TRBV30
cdr3_aa: CAWSVRVIGQAAFF

j_call: TRBJ2-3
v_call: TRBV7-9
cdr3_aa: CASSLAGGRLDTQYF

j_call: TRBJ1-5
v_call: TRBV4-1
cdr3_aa: CASSPDRNSNQPQHF

j_call: TRBJ1-5
v_call: TRBV30
cdr3_aa: CAWSKDRGNQPQHF

j_call: TRBJ2-6
v_call: TRBV19
cdr3_aa: CASRRDRDTSLGANVLTF

j_call: TRBJ1-6
v_call: TRBV5-1
cdr3_aa: CASSLDQNSPLHF

j_call: TRBJ1-2
v_call: TRBV28
cdr3_aa: CASSLKVGQANYGYTF

j_call: TRBJ2-3
v_call: TRBV28
cdr3_aa: CASSLYQGNDEDTQYF

j_call: TRBJ2-3
v_call: TRBV7-3
cdr3_aa: CASSFQGADTQYF

j_call: TRBJ2-3
v_call: TRBV19
cdr3_aa: CASSRPGSTDTQYF

j_call: TRBJ2-3
v_call: TRBV7-2
cdr3_aa: CASSSPSSGRTDTQYF

j_call: TRBJ1-1
v_call: TRBV30
cdr3_aa: CAWSVLRGTEAFF

j_call: TRBJ1-6
v_call: TRBV7-3
cdr3_aa: CASSLTGGPNSPLHF

j_call: TRBJ1-5
v_call: TRBV10-3
cdr3_aa: CAISGDLDQPQHF

j_call: TRBJ2-1
v_call: TRBV18
cdr3_aa: CASSPERGSNEQFF

j_call: TRBJ1-1
v_call: TRBV5-1
cdr3_aa: CASSRDMNTEAFF

j_call: TRBJ1-2
v_call: TRBV10-3
cdr3_aa: CAISGEKGQGGYTF

j_call: TRBJ2-1
v_call: TRBV2
cdr3_aa: CASVAGGANEQFF

j_call: TRBJ2-1
v_call: TRBV28
cdr3_aa: CASSFIRGSYNEQFF

j_call: TRBJ2-5
v_call: TRBV14
cdr3_aa: CASSYSGRQETQYF

j_call: TRBJ2-3
v_call: TRBV11-2
cdr3_aa: CASSLSPNTQYF

j_call: TRBJ2-3
v_call: TRBV25-1
cdr3_aa: CASSELGGADTQYF

j_call: TRBJ1-2
v_call: TRBV11-3
cdr3_aa: CASSGTGVGYGYTF